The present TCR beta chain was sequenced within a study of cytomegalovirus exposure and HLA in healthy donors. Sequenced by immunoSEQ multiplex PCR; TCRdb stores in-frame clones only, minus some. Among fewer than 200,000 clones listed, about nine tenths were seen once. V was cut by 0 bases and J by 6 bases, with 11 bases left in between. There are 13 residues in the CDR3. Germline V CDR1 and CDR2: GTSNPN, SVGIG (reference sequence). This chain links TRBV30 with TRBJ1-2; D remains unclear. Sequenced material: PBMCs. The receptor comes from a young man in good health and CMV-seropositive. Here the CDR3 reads CAWSVVVSHGYTF. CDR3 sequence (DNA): TGTGCCTGGAGTGTGGTAGTATCCCATGGCTACACCTTC.